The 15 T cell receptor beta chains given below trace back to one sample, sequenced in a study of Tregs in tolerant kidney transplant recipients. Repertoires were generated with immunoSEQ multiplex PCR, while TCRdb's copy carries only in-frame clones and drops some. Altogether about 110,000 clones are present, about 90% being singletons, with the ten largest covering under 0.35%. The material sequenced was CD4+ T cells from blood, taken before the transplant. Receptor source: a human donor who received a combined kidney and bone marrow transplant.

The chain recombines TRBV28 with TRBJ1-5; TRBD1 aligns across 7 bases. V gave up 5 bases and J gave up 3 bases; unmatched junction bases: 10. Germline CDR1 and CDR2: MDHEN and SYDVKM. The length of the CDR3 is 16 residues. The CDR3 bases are TGTGCCAGCAGTCCCAGGGGGAAGGTTAACAATCAGCCCCAGCATTTT. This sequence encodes CASSPRGKVNNQPQHF.

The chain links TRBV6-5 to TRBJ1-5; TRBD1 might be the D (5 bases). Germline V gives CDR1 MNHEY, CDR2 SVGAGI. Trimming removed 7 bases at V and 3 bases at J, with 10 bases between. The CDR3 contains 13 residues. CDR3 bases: TGTGCCAGCACGGACACCTACAATCAGCCCCAGCATTTT. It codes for CASTDTYNQPQHF.

Here the CDR3 reads CASSMTEYGYTF. The CDR3 region has the DNA TGTGCCAGTAGTATGACGGAGTATGGCTACACCTTC. The chain combines TRBV19 with TRBJ1-2; D is uncertain. CDR1 LNHDA and CDR2 SQIVND come from the germline V gene (reference sequence). The CDR3 extends over 12 amino acids. With 3 bases removed from V and 5 bases from J, the gap between germline ends came to 7 bases. Complete variable domain (other parts from reference TRBV19 and TRBJ1-2): DGGITQSPKYLFRKEGQNVTLSCEQNLNHDAMYWYRQDPGQGLRLIYYSQIVNDFQKGDIAEGYSVSREKKESFPLTVTSAQKNPTAFYLCASSMTEYGYTFGSGTRLTVV.

The CDR3 DNA is TGTGCCAGCAGCAGAGACGCTAGCGGGAGCGACGAGCAGTACTTC. Translated: CASSRDASGSDEQYF. The gene calls are TRBV27 and TRBJ2-7; TRBD2 agrees at 10 bases. Per germline, CDR1 MNHEY and CDR2 SMNVEV (reference sequence). The length of the CDR3 is 15 residues. V was clipped by 6 bases and J by 5 bases; unmatched bases: 10.

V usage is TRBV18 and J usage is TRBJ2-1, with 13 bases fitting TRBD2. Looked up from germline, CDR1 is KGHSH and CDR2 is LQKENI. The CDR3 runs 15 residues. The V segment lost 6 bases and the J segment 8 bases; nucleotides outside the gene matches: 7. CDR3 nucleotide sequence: TGTGCCAGCTCCCGGACTAGCGGGAGTGGGGATGAGCAGTTCTTC. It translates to CASSRTSGSGDEQFF.

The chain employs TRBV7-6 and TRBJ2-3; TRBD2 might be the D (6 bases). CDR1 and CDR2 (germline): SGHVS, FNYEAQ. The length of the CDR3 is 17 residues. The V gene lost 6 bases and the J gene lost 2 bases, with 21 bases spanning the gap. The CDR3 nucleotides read TGTGCCAGCAGTCTTCCACCCGGAGGGGCACCCACAGATACGCAGTATTTT. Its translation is CASSLPPGGAPTDTQYF. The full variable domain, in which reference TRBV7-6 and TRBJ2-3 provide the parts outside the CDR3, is GAGVSQSPRYKVTKRGQDVALRCDPISGHVSLYWYRQALGQGPEFLTYFNYEAQQDKSGLPNDRFSAERPEGSISTLTIQRTEQRDSAMYRCASSLPPGGAPTDTQYFGPGTRLTVL.

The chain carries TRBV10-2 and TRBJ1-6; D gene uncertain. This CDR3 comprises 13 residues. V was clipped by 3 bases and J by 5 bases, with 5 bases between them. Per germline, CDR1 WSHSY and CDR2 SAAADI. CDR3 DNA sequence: TGCGCCAGCAGTGACGTCCATAATTCACCCCTCCACTTT. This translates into CASSDVHNSPLHF.

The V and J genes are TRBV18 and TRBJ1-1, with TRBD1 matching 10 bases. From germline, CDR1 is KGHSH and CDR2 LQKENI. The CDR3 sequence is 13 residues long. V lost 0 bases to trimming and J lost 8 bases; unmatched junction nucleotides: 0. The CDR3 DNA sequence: TGTGCCAGCTCACCACCGGGACAGGGGGAAGCTTTCTTT. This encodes CASSPPGQGEAFF.

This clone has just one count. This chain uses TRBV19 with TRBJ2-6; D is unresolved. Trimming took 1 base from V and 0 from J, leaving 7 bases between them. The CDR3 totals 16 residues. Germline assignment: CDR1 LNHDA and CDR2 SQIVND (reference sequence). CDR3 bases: TGTGCCAGTAGTATAGGTCTCTCCTCTGGGGCCAACGTCCTGACTTTC. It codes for CASSIGLSSGANVLTF.

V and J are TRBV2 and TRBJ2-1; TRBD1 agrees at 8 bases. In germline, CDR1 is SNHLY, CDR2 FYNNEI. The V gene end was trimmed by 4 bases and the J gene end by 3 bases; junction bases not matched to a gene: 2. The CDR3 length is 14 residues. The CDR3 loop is CASSVDRGYNEQFF. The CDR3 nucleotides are TGTGCCAGCAGTGTCGACAGGGGCTACAATGAGCAGTTCTTC.

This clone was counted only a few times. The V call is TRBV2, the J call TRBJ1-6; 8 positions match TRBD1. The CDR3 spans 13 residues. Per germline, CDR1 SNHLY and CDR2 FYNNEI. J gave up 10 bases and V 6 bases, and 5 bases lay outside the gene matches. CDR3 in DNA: TGTGCCAGCAGGTCGACAGGGGAATCACCCCTCCACTTT. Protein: CASRSTGESPLHF.

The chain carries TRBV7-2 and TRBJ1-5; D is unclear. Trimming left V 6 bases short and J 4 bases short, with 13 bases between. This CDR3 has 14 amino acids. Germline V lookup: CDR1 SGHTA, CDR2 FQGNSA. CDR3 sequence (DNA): TGTGCCAGCAGTCACCGGGATCATAATCAGCCCCAGCATTTT. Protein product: CASSHRDHNQPQHF. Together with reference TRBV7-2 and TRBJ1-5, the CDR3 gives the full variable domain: GAGVSQSPSNKVTEKGKDVELRCDPISGHTALYWYRQSLGQGLEFLIYFQGNSAPDKSGLPSDRFSAERTGGSVSTLTIQRTQQEDSAVYLCASSHRDHNQPQHFGDGTRLSIL.

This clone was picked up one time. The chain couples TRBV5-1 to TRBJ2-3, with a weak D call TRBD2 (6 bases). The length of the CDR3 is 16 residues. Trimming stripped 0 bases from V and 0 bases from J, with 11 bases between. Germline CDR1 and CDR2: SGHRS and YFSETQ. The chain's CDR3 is CASSLVWGVSTDTQYF. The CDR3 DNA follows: TGCGCCAGCAGCTTGGTTTGGGGGGTTAGCACAGATACGCAGTATTTT. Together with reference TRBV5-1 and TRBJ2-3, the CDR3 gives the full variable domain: KAGVTQTPRYLIKTRGQQVTLSCSPISGHRSVSWYQQTPGQGLQFLFEYFSETQRNKGNFPGRFSGRQFSNSRSEMNVSTLELGDSALYLCASSLVWGVSTDTQYFGPGTRLTVL.

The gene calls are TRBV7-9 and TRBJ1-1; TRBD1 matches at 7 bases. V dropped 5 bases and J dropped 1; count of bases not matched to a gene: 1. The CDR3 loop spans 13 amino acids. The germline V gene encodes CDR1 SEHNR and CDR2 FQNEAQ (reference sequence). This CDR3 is CASSQGGNTEAFF. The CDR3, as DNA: TGTGCCAGCAGCCAGGGGGGGAACACTGAAGCTTTCTTT. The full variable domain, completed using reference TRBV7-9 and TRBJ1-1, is DTGVSQNPRHKITKRGQNVTFRCDPISEHNRLYWYRQTLGQGPEFLTYFQNEAQLEKSRLLSDRFSAERPKGSFSTLEIQRTEQGDSAMYLCASSQGGNTEAFFGQGTRLTVV.

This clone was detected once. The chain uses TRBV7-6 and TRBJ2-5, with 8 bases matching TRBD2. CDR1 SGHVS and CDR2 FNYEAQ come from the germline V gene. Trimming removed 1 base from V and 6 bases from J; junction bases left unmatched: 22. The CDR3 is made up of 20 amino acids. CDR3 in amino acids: CASSLVAGSDYWRGAKTQYF. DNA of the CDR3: TGTGCCAGCAGCTTAGTGGCGGGGTCGGACTATTGGCGGGGGGCCAAGACCCAGTACTTC.